This T cell receptor (beta chain) is from a study of cytomegalovirus exposure and HLA in healthy donors. Turning to the study itself: In a later analysis, the 100 to 150 validation repertoires were reported to have used the same platform as the 600 to 800 first-cohort repertoires. Points from the study as a whole: According to the study, roughly 160 TCR beta chains were cytomegalovirus-associated. There were some public TCRs occurring in many donors, but most TCR sequences were rare.

Some clones are missing from TCRdb's copy, which holds only in-frame ones; the method was immunoSEQ multiplex PCR. The sample records 150,000 to 200,000 clones, roughly 86% being singletons. Concerning this clone: The target antigen is unknown.

Per the germline V gene, CDR1 is SGHAT and CDR2 is FQDESV (reference sequence). CDR3 length equals 17 residues. Unmatched junction bases numbered 9, after V lost 3 bases and J lost 4 bases. The sequenced sample was PBMCs. This receptor was identified in a man aged 30 to 45 in good health and CMV-seropositive. The J gene is TRBJ2-2, the V gene TRBV11-1; TRBD1 matches 9 bases. The DNA of the CDR3 is TGTGCCAGCAGCTTGAGCGTCGGGACAGGGCTCACCGGGGAGCTGTTTTTT. As protein: CASSLSVGTGLTGELFF.